The entry below describes one T cell receptor (beta chain). Its antigen remains unidentified. The V and J ends lost 3 bases and 7 bases respectively, with 6 bases between them. The CDR3 totals 11 residues. Germline V gene sequence: CDR1 SNHLY, CDR2 FYNNEI. Profiled with immunoSEQ multiplex PCR; TCRdb holds only in-frame clones, not every one. The data show a few hundred thousand clones, with approximately 80% seen just once and around 15% held by the top ten. This sample is drawn from a study of cytomegalovirus exposure and HLA in healthy donors. Study at large: Per a later analysis, the approximately 620 first-cohort and about 120 validation repertoires shared one platform. Study findings and constraints: The finding came from a later analysis; first-cohort TCR clusters tended to co-occur in the roughly 110 validation repertoires. The classifier reportedly diagnosed cytomegalovirus status with high specificity and sensitivity.

The sequence derives from a woman aged 25 to 39 in good health and CMV-seropositive. What was sequenced was PBMCs. V usage is TRBV2 and J usage is TRBJ1-2; unclear D gene. The CDR3 sequence is CASSEMRGYTF. Written as DNA, the CDR3 is TGTGCCAGCAGTGAGATGCGTGGCTACACCTTC.